This TCR beta chain appears in the sequencing data of a study of cytomegalovirus exposure and HLA in healthy donors. For the study at large: A subsequent analysis reported that the roughly 120 validation repertoires were produced on the same platform that had also been used for the roughly 700 first-cohort repertoires. The study's findings and limits: Some public TCRs appeared in many individuals, while most sequences were rare. The study listed 164 cytomegalovirus-associated TCR beta chains.

As to this clone: Its specificity is not known.

The trim removed 2 bases at V and 8 bases at J, leaving 7 bases unmatched. CDR3 length equals 15 residues. From germline, CDR1 is SGHDT and CDR2 YYEEEE. Assay used: immunoSEQ multiplex PCR; TCRdb lists only in-frame clones, some missing. The sample lists roughly 310,000 clones; 88% were seen once. Sequencing was done on a sample of PBMCs. The sequence derives from a man aged 25-45 years in good health and CMV-seronegative. The chain carries TRBV5-6 and TRBJ2-1; 10 positions agree with TRBD2. CDR3 bases: TGTGCCAGCAGCTTAGATAGCGGGGGGACCCATGAGCAGTTCTTC. Its protein is CASSLDSGGTHEQFF.